This T cell receptor beta chain was retrieved from a study of T cell changes during pregnancy in multiple sclerosis. This table comes from immunoSEQ multiplex PCR, and its TCRdb copy is limited to in-frame clones, with some not included. This sample has roughly 84,000 clones, with about 94% found just once. This clone was detected only once. The TCR sequence derives from a female donor in good health, enrolled as a control in a pregnancy study. The sample in question was peripheral blood, obtained in the third trimester of pregnancy.

The CDR3 DNA sequence: TGCGCCAGCAGGGACAGCTCGTCGTACGACGAGCAGTACTTC. Protein sequence: CASRDSSSYDEQYF. The V gene is TRBV5-1, the J gene TRBJ2-7; tentative D call: TRBD1 (6 bases). Germline CDR1 and CDR2: SGHRS and YFSETQ. Between the trimmed V and J ends, which lost 5 bases and 5 bases, there was a span of 17 bases. This CDR3 region has 14 residues. The complete variable domain, with remaining parts taken from reference TRBV5-1 and TRBJ2-7, reads KAGVTQTPRYLIKTRGQQVTLSCSPISGHRSVSWYQQTPGQGLQFLFEYFSETQRNKGNFPGRFSGRQFSNSRSEMNVSTLELGDSALYLCASRDSSSYDEQYFGPGTRLTVT.